Following are 30 T cell receptor beta chains from one sample sequenced in a study of STAT5B mutations in CD4+ large granular lymphocyte leukemia. Assay used: immunoSEQ multiplex PCR; TCRdb lists only in-frame clones, some missing. The sample records 25,000 to 35,000 clones, more than 60% being singletons. Specimen: CD4+ T cells from blood buffy coats. Source of these receptors: a human donor in good health.

The rearrangement joins TRBV11-2 to TRBJ2-1, with 7 bases matching TRBD2. Germline CDR1 and CDR2: SGHAT and FQNNGV. The CDR3 has 14 amino acids. V was clipped by 4 bases and J by 6 bases; unmatched bases: 6. CDR3 sequence reads: CASSSGGLRNEQFF. Written as DNA, the CDR3 is TGTGCCAGCAGCTCGGGAGGACTACGCAATGAGCAGTTCTTC.

The CDR3 DNA follows: TGTGCCAGCAGGGAAATGCTCTCAACTAATGAAAAACTGTTTTTT. This codes for CASREMLSTNEKLFF. The chain employs TRBV6-1 and TRBJ1-4, with D unresolved. The CDR3 is 15 amino acids. Germline CDR1 and CDR2: MNHNS and SASEGT. Between the trimmed V and J ends, which lost 6 bases and 0 bases, there was a span of 11 bases.

This chain uses TRBV19 with TRBJ2-5; unclear D gene. Germline V gene sequence: CDR1 LNHDA, CDR2 SQIVND (reference sequence). This CDR3 has 14 amino acids. Trimming took off 0 bases at V and 5 bases at J, with 10 bases between the two ends. The CDR3 spells CASSIDMGRETQYF. Written as DNA, the CDR3 is TGTGCCAGTAGTATAGATATGGGAAGGGAGACCCAGTACTTC.

The chain employs TRBV9 and TRBJ2-3, with TRBD1 matching 10 bases. CDR1 and CDR2 from the germline V gene are SGDLS and YYNGEE. The CDR3 has 15 residues. With V trimmed by 0 bases and J by 7 bases, 5 bases remained unmatched. CDR3 in amino acids: CASSVGGTGDHTQYF. CDR3 nucleotide sequence: TGTGCCAGCAGCGTAGGAGGGACAGGGGACCATACGCAGTATTTT.

The V and J genes are TRBV28 and TRBJ2-2, with 10 bases lining up with TRBD2. Trimming took 1 base from V and 2 from J; bases not matched to a gene: 1. Germline V gene data show CDR1 as MDHEN and CDR2 as SYDVKM. The CDR3 runs to 16 residues. As DNA, the CDR3 is TGTGCCAGCAGTTTATTAGCGGGGGGTAACACCGGGGAGCTGTTTTTT. Its translation: CASSLLAGGNTGELFF.

The chain combines TRBV5-1 with TRBJ2-5; tentatively, D is TRBD1 or TRBD2 (6 bases each). This CDR3 region has 14 residues. Trimming took 0 bases from V and 5 from J, leaving 11 bases between them. Germline CDR1 and CDR2: SGHRS and YFSETQ. The CDR3 reads CASSLVGGTETQYF. In DNA form, the CDR3 reads TGCGCCAGCAGCTTGGTAGGGGGGACGGAGACCCAGTACTTC.

The chain recombines TRBV28 with TRBJ2-7, with 9 bases aligning to TRBD1. Germline V CDR1 and CDR2: MDHEN, SYDVKM. With V trimmed by 8 bases and J by 9 bases, 8 bases remained unmatched. The CDR3 is made up of 12 amino acids. CDR3 nucleotides: TGTGCCAGCCGTAGAACAGGGGGCGGGCAGTACTTC. Translation gives CASRRTGGGQYF.

V is TRBV5-1 and J is TRBJ1-2; D is unclear. Trimming took 2 bases from V and 4 from J, leaving 9 bases between them. Germline V gene lookup returns CDR1 SGHRS and CDR2 YFSETQ. The CDR3 is 13 residues long. The CDR3 protein is CASSFGESYGYTF. In DNA form, the CDR3 reads TGCGCCAGCAGCTTTGGGGAAAGCTATGGCTACACCTTC.

V is TRBV6-5 and J is TRBJ1-4; 9 bases are shared with TRBD1. Germline V gives CDR1 MNHEY, CDR2 SVGAGI. V lost 4 bases to trimming and J lost 8 bases; unmatched junction nucleotides: 11. The CDR3 contains 16 residues. DNA of the CDR3: TGTGCCAGCAGTTCTACCCGGACAGGGGTTCTCGAAAAACTGTTTTTT. As protein: CASSSTRTGVLEKLFF.

The gene calls are TRBV19 and TRBJ1-2; 9 positions match TRBD1. V lost 10 bases and J lost 2; bases outside the gene matches: 8. This CDR3 contains 14 residues. Germline V gene sequence: CDR1 LNHDA, CDR2 SQIVND (reference sequence). CDR3: CATSGDRANYGYTF. DNA for the CDR3: TGTGCCACATCGGGGGACAGGGCAAACTATGGCTACACCTTC.

This chain connects TRBV6-5 to TRBJ2-3; D perhaps matches TRBD2 (6 bases). The CDR3 contains 14 residues. V dropped 4 bases and J dropped 0 bases, with 8 bases sitting between them. From germline, CDR1 is MNHEY and CDR2 SVGAGI. The CDR3 DNA follows: TGTGCCAGCAGTTCGGCGGGGAGCACAGATACGCAGTATTTT. As protein: CASSSAGSTDTQYF.

The rearrangement links TRBV6-4 to TRBJ2-3; no firm D call. V gave up 3 bases and J gave up 0 bases, with 1 base separating them. Looked up from germline, CDR1 is MRHNA and CDR2 is SNTAGT. This CDR3 is 12 amino acids long. This chain's CDR3 is CASSDSTDTQYF. The CDR3 nucleotides read TGTGCCAGCAGTGATAGCACAGATACGCAGTATTTT.

This clone was picked up a small number of times. Other DNA sequences within the sample encode an identical CDR3. The rearrangement uses TRBV11-2 and TRBJ2-2; D remains unclear. The CDR3 sequence is 12 residues long. V gave up 1 base and J gave up 7 bases, with 4 bases separating them. Germline CDR1 SGHAT, CDR2 FQNNGV. The CDR3 loop reads CASSLGVGELFF. CDR3 in DNA: TGTGCCAGCAGCTTAGGGGTCGGGGAGCTGTTTTTT. The full variable domain, its missing parts supplied by reference TRBV11-2 and TRBJ2-2, is EAGVAQSPRYKIIEKRQSVAFWCNPISGHATLYWYQQILGQGPKLLIQFQNNGVVDDSQLPKDRFSAERLKGVDSTLKIQPAKLEDSAVYLCASSLGVGELFFGEGSRLTVL.

The chain combines TRBV7-2 with TRBJ2-4; the match to TRBD1 covers 10 bases. V shed 4 bases, J shed 13 bases, and the junction held 10 bases outside the gene matches. The germline CDR1 and CDR2 sequences are SGHTA and FQGNSA. The CDR3 has 14 residues. CDR3 region: CASSSKTGGSVQYF. The DNA for the CDR3 is TGTGCCAGCAGCTCGAAGACAGGGGGCTCAGTGCAGTACTTC. Complete variable domain (other parts from reference TRBV7-2 and TRBJ2-4): GAGVSQSPSNKVTEKGKDVELRCDPISGHTALYWYRQSLGQGLEFLIYFQGNSAPDKSGLPSDRFSAERTGGSVSTLTIQRTQQEDSAVYLCASSSKTGGSVQYFGAGTRLSVL.

The chain carries TRBV6-1 and TRBJ2-5; 9 nucleotides align to TRBD1. The CDR3 loop spans 15 amino acids. The V and J ends lost 6 bases and 5 bases, in that order; junction bases with no gene match: 10. Looked up from germline, CDR1 is MNHNS and CDR2 is SASEGT. CDR3 in DNA: TGTGCCAGCAGCAAAAACAGGGGGCGCTTGGAGACCCAGTACTTC. It codes for CASSKNRGRLETQYF.

The CDR3 sequence: CASSATRGDEEKLFF. CDR3 DNA sequence: TGTGCCAGCAGTGCGACCAGGGGGGATGAGGAAAAACTGTTTTTT. This chain uses TRBV2 with TRBJ1-4; TRBD1 matches 7 bases. The V and J ends lost 4 bases and 8 bases, in that order; junction bases with no gene match: 10. Germline V CDR1 and CDR2: SNHLY, FYNNEI. The CDR3 is made up of 15 amino acids.

The chain recombines TRBV5-1 with TRBJ1-2, with D possibly matching TRBD1 (6 bases). Trimming took 0 bases from V and 13 from J, leaving 22 bases between them. This CDR3 is 15 amino acids long. CDR1 is SGHRS, CDR2 YFSETQ, per germline. The chain's CDR3 is CASSLGSTGSHRGTF. DNA for the CDR3: TGCGCCAGCAGCTTGGGGTCAACAGGGTCCCATCGGGGCACCTTC. The entire variable domain, with the rest obtained from reference TRBV5-1 and TRBJ1-2, is as follows: KAGVTQTPRYLIKTRGQQVTLSCSPISGHRSVSWYQQTPGQGLQFLFEYFSETQRNKGNFPGRFSGRQFSNSRSEMNVSTLELGDSALYLCASSLGSTGSHRGTFGSGTRLTVV.

The CDR3 spells CASSLLTGEETQYF. The DNA of the CDR3 is TGTGCCAGCAGCTTACTTACAGGGGAAGAGACCCAGTACTTC. The chain combines TRBV7-2 with TRBJ2-5; 7 nucleotides align to TRBD1. The germline CDR1 and CDR2 sequences are SGHTA and FQGNSA. CDR3 length: 14 amino acids. V shed 2 bases, J shed 3 bases, and the junction held 3 bases outside the gene matches. Full variable domain (outside the CDR3, taken from reference TRBV7-2 and TRBJ2-5): GAGVSQSPSNKVTEKGKDVELRCDPISGHTALYWYRQSLGQGLEFLIYFQGNSAPDKSGLPSDRFSAERTGGSVSTLTIQRTQQEDSAVYLCASSLLTGEETQYFGPGTRLLVL.

The gene calls are TRBV7-8 and TRBJ1-2; a possible D gene is TRBD1 (5 bases). This CDR3 is built from 15 residues. The V end was cut by 1 base, the J end by 0 bases, with 9 bases between. Germline V gives CDR1 SGHVS, CDR2 FQNEAQ. The CDR3 coding sequence is TGTGCCAGCAGCTTAGGAAGGGGCACTAACTATGGCTACACCTTC. This encodes CASSLGRGTNYGYTF.

The genes are TRBV7-9 and TRBJ2-3, with TRBD2 identical over 15 bases. The CDR3 has 17 residues. V shed 5 bases, J shed 2 bases, and the junction held 5 bases outside the gene matches. CDR1 and CDR2 (germline): SEHNR, FQNEAQ (reference sequence). The CDR3 region is CASSRGTSGGYTDTQYF. Here the CDR3 DNA reads TGTGCCAGCAGCCGCGGGACTAGCGGGGGGTACACAGATACGCAGTATTTT.

This chain joins TRBV11-3 and TRBJ2-3, with D possibly TRBD2 on 6 matching bases. CDR3 length: 15 amino acids. V was trimmed by 1 base and J by 3 bases, leaving 11 bases between them. Looked up from germline, CDR1 is SGHNT and CDR2 is YENEEA. The CDR3 bases are TGTGCCAGCAGCTTAGTGGGGGGAAGAACAGATACGCAGTATTTT. Amino acid sequence: CASSLVGGRTDTQYF.

This clone was seen a single time. This rearrangement joins TRBV9 to TRBJ1-2; D call uncertain. The CDR3 extends over 13 amino acids. Deletions cut 2 bases from V and 8 bases from J, with 13 bases between. Looked up from germline, CDR1 is SGDLS and CDR2 is YYNGEE. CDR3 sequence: CASSVVGSGGYTF. Here the CDR3 DNA reads TGTGCCAGCAGCGTTGTAGGAAGCGGGGGCTACACCTTC.

This chain links TRBV7-2 with TRBJ1-5; D uncertain. This CDR3 has 15 amino acids. The V gene lost 3 bases and the J gene lost 2 bases, with 11 bases spanning the gap. Germline V CDR1 and CDR2: SGHTA, FQGNSA. CDR3 region: CASSFSPAGNQPQHF. The CDR3 DNA follows: TGTGCCAGCAGCTTTTCGCCTGCGGGCAATCAGCCCCAGCATTTT.

The chain recombines TRBV20-1 with TRBJ1-6; D ambiguous. The length of the CDR3 is 11 residues. In germline, CDR1 is DFQATT, CDR2 SNEGSKA (reference sequence). V lost 6 bases to trimming and J lost 5 bases, with 5 bases between them. The CDR3 DNA is TGCAGTGCCCCGCATAATTCACCCCTCCACTTT. Translation: CSAPHNSPLHF.

The chain uses TRBV6-1 and TRBJ1-6; D is undetermined. From germline, CDR1 is MNHNS and CDR2 SASEGT. Trimming took 10 bases from V and 0 from J, leaving 10 bases between them. This CDR3 is 14 amino acids long. The CDR3 protein is CAISGSSYNSPLHF. In DNA, the CDR3 is TGTGCCATCTCTGGTAGCTCCTATAATTCACCCCTCCACTTT.

V gene TRBV7-2 combines with J gene TRBJ2-7; TRBD2 aligns across 13 bases. V shed 5 bases, J shed 2 bases, and the junction held 9 bases outside the gene matches. Germline lookup yields CDR1 SGHTA and CDR2 FQGNSA. This CDR3 contains 17 residues. The CDR3 DNA follows: TGTGCCAGCAGCCCGCAGACTAGCGGGGGGCATACCTACGAGCAGTACGTC. This sequence encodes CASSPQTSGGHTYEQYV.

This clone was seen a few times. The rearrangement links TRBV6-5 to TRBJ1-1; 11 bases fit TRBD1. Germline V gene data show CDR1 as MNHEY and CDR2 as SVGAGI. The CDR3 consists of 15 residues. V was clipped by 6 bases and J by 7 bases; unmatched bases: 10. DNA for the CDR3: TGTGCCAGCAGCGGACAGGGGGCCGGGAGTGTTGAAGCTTTCTTT. This gives the protein CASSGQGAGSVEAFF.

The chain employs TRBV5-1 and TRBJ1-2; D is unresolved. Germline V gene sequence: CDR1 SGHRS, CDR2 YFSETQ. V dropped 0 bases and J dropped 4 bases, with 13 bases sitting between them. The CDR3 length is 15 residues. The CDR3 protein is CASSLAPGLTYGYTF. The CDR3 nucleotides read TGCGCCAGCAGCTTGGCCCCCGGCCTGACCTATGGCTACACCTTC.

J is TRBJ2-2 and V is TRBV7-2; no clear D. CDR1 is SGHTA and CDR2 is FQGNSA in the germline V gene. V gave up 2 bases and J gave up 3 bases, with 10 bases separating them. This CDR3 is 15 amino acids long. CDR3 sequence reads: CASSLRTAYTGELFF. CDR3 sequence (DNA): TGTGCCAGCAGCTTAAGAACAGCCTACACCGGGGAGCTGTTTTTT. The entire variable domain, with the rest obtained from reference TRBV7-2 and TRBJ2-2, is as follows: GAGVSQSPSNKVTEKGKDVELRCDPISGHTALYWYRQSLGQGLEFLIYFQGNSAPDKSGLPSDRFSAERTGGSVSTLTIQRTQQEDSAVYLCASSLRTAYTGELFFGEGSRLTVL.

There are a few counts of this clone. This chain links TRBV5-4 with TRBJ1-6, with 10 bases lining up with TRBD1. Germline CDR1 reads SGHNT; CDR2 reads YYREEE (reference sequence). Trimming removed 4 bases from V and 7 bases from J; junction bases left unmatched: 8. The CDR3 has 16 residues. Here the CDR3 DNA reads TGTGCCAGCAGCACGGCCCGGGACAGGGGCAATTCACCCCTCCACTTT. Its translation: CASSTARDRGNSPLHF. Variable domain in full (rest from reference TRBV5-4 and TRBJ1-6): ETGVTQSPTHLIKTRGQQVTLRCSSQSGHNTVSWYQQALGQGPQFIFQYYREEENGRGNFPPRFSGLQFPNYSSELNVNALELDDSALYLCASSTARDRGNSPLHFGNGTRLTVT.